These 8 T cell receptor beta chains came from one sample sequenced in a study of radiation and T cells in renal cell carcinoma. Measured with immunoSEQ multiplex PCR; TCRdb has only the in-frame clones, and not every one. The sample contains tens of thousands of clones, around three quarters of which appear only once. Documented time point: blood 2 weeks post-SBRT. Specified treatment: 15 Gy SBRT to primary tumor, nephrectomy 4 weeks later. Here the sequenced sample was blood, taken from a patient whose treatment included radiotherapy and nephrectomy. These receptor sequences come from a man in his fifties or sixties with renal cell carcinoma.

CDR3 nucleotide sequence: TGTGCCAGCAGTGGCCTCAGGAGGGACGAGCAGTACGTC. It encodes CASSGLRRDEQYV. This chain uses TRBV6-1 with TRBJ2-7; possible D gene TRBD2, 6 bases. Looked up from germline, CDR1 is MNHNS and CDR2 is SASEGT. With 4 bases removed from V and 5 bases from J, the gap between germline ends came to 12 bases. The CDR3 consists of 13 residues.

This sequence joins TRBV5-4 and TRBJ2-2; D is uncertain. The V end was cut by 4 bases, the J end by 0 bases, with 13 bases between. CDR3 length: 16 amino acids. In germline, CDR1 is SGHNT, CDR2 YYREEE (reference sequence). This CDR3 is CASSPVGQANTGELFF. The CDR3 nucleotides read TGTGCCAGCAGCCCTGTAGGGCAGGCGAACACCGGGGAGCTGTTTTTT.

In its sample, this clone was seen once. The J gene is TRBJ2-3, the V gene TRBV7-6, with D hard to call. CDR1 is SGHVS and CDR2 is FNYEAQ in the germline V gene. Trimming left V 6 bases short and J 6 bases short, with 10 bases between. The CDR3 length is 12 residues. As DNA, the CDR3 is TGTGCCAGCAGTTACCAACGCGATACGCAGTATTTT. Amino acids: CASSYQRDTQYF.

This chain links TRBV29-1 with TRBJ1-1; no clear D gene. CDR1 SQVTM and CDR2 ANQGSEA come from the germline V gene. This CDR3 is 10 amino acids long. V was trimmed by 7 bases and J by 5 bases, leaving 8 bases between them. The CDR3 DNA reads as TGCAGCGCAAAAGAAACTGAAGCTTTCTTT. Protein: CSAKETEAFF.

The chain joins TRBV29-1 to TRBJ2-3, with no clear D. There are 15 residues in the CDR3. Trimming took off 3 bases at V and 4 bases at J, with 17 bases between the two ends. Germline assignment: CDR1 SQVTM and CDR2 ANQGSEA. This CDR3 is CSVESTWKDPDTQYF. The CDR3 DNA reads TGCAGCGTTGAGTCGACATGGAAAGATCCAGATACGCAGTATTTT.

The chain carries TRBV7-3 and TRBJ2-5; 10 positions agree with TRBD2. Germline CDR1 SGHTA, CDR2 FQGTGA. The ends lost 6 bases at V and 4 bases at J; junction bases unmatched: 17. This CDR3 has 18 residues. CDR3 sequence reads: CASRSPTRPSGGLETQYF. CDR3 DNA: TGTGCCAGCAGGTCACCCACGAGGCCTAGCGGGGGACTAGAGACCCAGTACTTC.

The J gene is TRBJ2-7, the V gene TRBV10-3, with a tentative D call TRBD2 (6 bases). Germline lookup yields CDR1 ENHRY and CDR2 SYGVKD. Trimming pared 4 bases from V and 3 bases from J, leaving 13 bases between. The CDR3 is made up of 14 amino acids. CDR3 in amino acids: CAISGGGTDYEQYV. The CDR3 bases are TGTGCCATCAGTGGAGGCGGGACCGACTACGAGCAGTACGTC.

This clone was found a few times. The gene calls are TRBV7-2 and TRBJ2-2; D is ambiguous. Trimming removed 1 base at V and 6 bases at J, with 9 bases between. CDR1 is SGHTA and CDR2 is FQGNSA in the germline V gene. The CDR3 is made up of 14 amino acids. The CDR3 sequence: CASSLVSSSGELFF. The DNA for the CDR3 is TGTGCCAGCAGCTTAGTTTCTTCGTCCGGGGAGCTGTTTTTT.